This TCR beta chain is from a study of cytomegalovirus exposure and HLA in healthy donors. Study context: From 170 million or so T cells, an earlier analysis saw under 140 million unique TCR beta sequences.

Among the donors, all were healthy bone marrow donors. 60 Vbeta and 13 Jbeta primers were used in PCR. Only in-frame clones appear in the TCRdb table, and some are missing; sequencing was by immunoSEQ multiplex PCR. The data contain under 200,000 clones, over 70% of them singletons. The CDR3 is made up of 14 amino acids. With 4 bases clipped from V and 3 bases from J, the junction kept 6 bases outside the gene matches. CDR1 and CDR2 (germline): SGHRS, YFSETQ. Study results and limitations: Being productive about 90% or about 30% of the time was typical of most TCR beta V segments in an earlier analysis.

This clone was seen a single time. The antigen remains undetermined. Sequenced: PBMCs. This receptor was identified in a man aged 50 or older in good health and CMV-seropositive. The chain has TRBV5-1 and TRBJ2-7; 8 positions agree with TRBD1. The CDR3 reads CASSQTGAGYEQYF. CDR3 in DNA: TGCGCCAGCAGCCAGACAGGGGCTGGCTACGAGCAGTACTTC.